Reported below is one TCR beta chain. The antigen it recognizes is unknown. Per-nucleotide qualities are absent, and no much larger clonotype sits a single base away. Donors were healthy HIV-negative adults with no recently reported acute infections or vaccinations. Only Caucasian adults living in Nashville, Tennessee, USA were represented among the donors. In the unsorted samples, some 94 million PBMCs were counted, and genomic DNA was extracted using the QIAamp DNA Blood Mini kit. Blood was obtained by leukapheresis, after which PBMCs were separated by Ficoll-Histopaque density gradient centrifugation and cryopreserved in liquid nitrogen vapor phase. This sample was taken from a study of shared clonotypes between healthy human individuals (dated by TCRdb to 2018 to 2021). With regard to the full study: A couple of women and a few men aged 18 to 49 years were included in the cohort. The study deeply sequenced blood TCR repertoires of five healthy adults to estimate repertoire size and the extent of clonotype sharing between individuals. Each donor's leukapheresis produced roughly between roughly 0.9 and 8.9 billion PBMCs. Libraries were prepared and TCR repertoires were sequenced by different laboratories using diverse techniques, in order to increase sequencing depth and limit assay-specific biases.

Study-level results and caveats: Sampling was limited to blood, and TCR repertoires in tissue likely differ from TCR repertoires in blood. Based on pairwise subsampling, the degree of clonotype sharing among donors was expected to be affected by sequencing depth. The small number of donors limited the genetic and exposure-history diversity represented.

The germline V gene provides CDR1 SGHAT and CDR2 FQNNGV. The cysteine opens and the phenylalanine closes a CDR3 of 16 amino acids. CDR3 DNA is the only sequence kept; it has 48 bases, read in frame from the first base. Germline trimming: 3 bases from V, 5 bases from J; junction bases outside gene matches: 8. Using the deep immunoSEQ assay, TCR CDR3 regions were amplified from genomic DNA by multiplex PCR. Genomic DNA extracted from each cell subset was distributed evenly over all wells of several immunoSEQ 96-well plates, and each plate served as one replicate. For unsorted PBMC, about 300 ng genomic DNA, equal to around 30,000 T cell genomes, was loaded into each replicate PCR. Ten immunoSEQ deep assay plates were used to sequence the unsorted PBMC genomic DNA. Purified libraries were measured with a Qubit 3.0 fluorometer, size-checked on a Bioanalyzer 2100, and measured again with the KAPA Library Quantification kit. Each immunoSEQ 96-well plate was sequenced on its own single-read 150-cycle Illumina NextSeq 550 flow cell. On the authors' methods: The immunoSEQ output contained only junctional sequences without quality scores, so filtering could not match that applied to full-length reads. To assign V/J genes and CDR3, sequences were annotated using PyIR, a Python wrapper for IgBLAST v1.9, with IMGT germline references. Reads were filtered out if the reads had weak V/J assignments (E-value above 1e-6), no CDR3, stop codons, out-of-frame junctions, or ambiguous translated residues. V3J clonotypes were defined by identical inferred V gene, J gene, and CDR3 amino acid sequence. To compute the percentage overlap between repertoires, the number of shared unique clonotypes was divided by the size of the smaller repertoire. Richness of each repertoire was evaluated using RTK rarefaction, the Chao1 estimator, and Recon v2.1 estimates of unobserved clonotypes. TCRdb holds this immuneACCESS table with in-frame rearrangements only. Some clones are missing; in checked studies, unresolved V genes explain under half, and the rest has no known cause. The V and J calls and the clone size are those of that table, but D and trimming were determined from the DNA. The sample table holds some 530,000 clones, of which about 72% were seen once. Together, the top ten hold around 11% of the sample.

The V and J segments used are TRBV11-2 and TRBJ2-1, and TRBD2 matches 9 of the central bases. Sample: PBMCs. The clonotype comes from a woman aged 40 to 50 in good health. Some clones in this sample may be carry-over from other donors' samples. The sequence in DNA is TGTGCCAGCAGCTTGTATGGGAGGACTAGCGACAATGAGCAGTTCTTC. It is translated as CASSLYGRTSDNEQFF.